This T cell receptor beta chain was sequenced in a study of blood T cell repertoires in COVID-19 (dated by TCRdb to about 2020). Notes on the research overall: Samples covering the acute and convalescent phases of COVID-19 were provided by collaborators in the United States, Italy and Spain. The prospective study material was composed of cDNA or gDNA derived from T cells, B-cell-depleted T cells, or PBMCs. The dataset comprised deeply sampled blood TCRbeta repertoires from subjects exposed to, actively infected with, or recovered from COVID-19. The repertoires were released in a freely available public database intended as a resource for research on the immune response to SARS-CoV-2. The samples were drawn from the first 160 participants of the ongoing ImmuneRACE study and from 950 to 1,500 subjects provided by 6 global collaborators. Nearly every sample came with metadata listing a de-identified subject ID, COVID-19 status, age in years and sex. HLA class I and class II types, where available, came from metadata supplied by the sample provider rather than from assay-based typing.

Concerning this clone itself: No antigen is known for it. No quality values exist for individual bases; no much larger clone is one base distant.

Participants in the prospective study were aged roughly 18 to 89 years, lived in about two dozen United States geographic areas, and enrolled through a virtual design. Cohort assignment in the prospective study relied on participant-reported clinical history from a screening survey and a study questionnaire. ImmuneRACE Cohort 3 recovered participants were defined by two consecutive negative NP/OP PCR tests, healthcare professional clearance, or symptom resolution. In the prospective study, mobile phlebotomists collected whole blood, serum and a nasopharyngeal or oropharyngeal swab from each participant. Over a roughly 2-month period, participants in the prospective study had the option of providing additional blood draws and questionnaires. Before DNA extraction, blood samples from the prospective study were shipped at room temperature or frozen. Taken from cysteine to phenylalanine, the CDR3 has 15 residues. The retained sequence is limited to the CDR3, 45 bases, with the frame set at the first base. V and J are truncated by 5 bases and 0 bases respectively, leaving an intervening sequence of 14 bases. As encoded in the germline V gene, CDR1 is MDHEN while CDR2 is SYDVKM.

TCRbeta CDR3 regions were amplified from genomic DNA using the immunoSEQ Assay, a bias-controlled multiplex PCR. Regarding the original processing steps: The number of nucleated cells in each sample was estimated by amplification of reference gene primers within the assay. To quantify the absolute abundance of each unique TCRbeta CDR3 rearrangement, sequence reads were collapsed and filtered. For each sample, productive Simpson clonality was calculated as the square root of Simpson's diversity index over productive rearrangements. TCRdb's version of the immuneACCESS table is confined to in-frame rearrangements and falls short of the full clone set. An unresolved V gene accounts for under half of the shortfall where checked; the remainder is of unknown origin. D and trimming were read from the DNA, whereas the V and J calls and clone size are those reported in that table. The sample profile shows 150,000 or so clones; approximately 80% of them were found once. The ten largest clones represent about 8.6% of the sample.

Broad study findings and their caveats: The quantity of clinical and demographic metadata differed by source and by participant and was supplied without curation.

The chain employs TRBV28 and TRBJ2-7; perhaps TRBD1 is the D gene, with 6 bases matching. The receptor was isolated from a woman aged 45 to 65 who had recovered from COVID-19. Sequences were obtained from PBMCs or T cells enriched from blood (not recorded which). The CDR3 region has the sequence CASSRTDSSSYEQYF. The nucleotides are TGTGCCAGCAGTCGGACGGACAGCAGCTCCTACGAGCAGTACTTC.